This TCR beta chain was obtained from a study of response to subunit inactivated influenza vaccine (dated by TCRdb to the late 2010s). Turning to the overall study: Deep quantitative T cell receptor repertoire profiling was used in the study to track responses to a trivalent subunit inactivated influenza vaccine. What the authors observed across the whole study: According to the authors, only a limited number of new T cells may be recruited by each seasonal influenza vaccination.

Library construction relied on RT-PCR. Sequencing took place on an Illumina HiSeq 2500. Using fastp at Q25 and MiXCR, TCRdb reprocessed the public reads and kept productive beta chains. Merged by CDR3 protein, the rows form single entries marked with the most common genes and DNA. The sample table records some 850,000 distinct CDR3 sequences; roughly 18% of these occur just once. Roughly 11% of the sample rests with the top ten. CDR1 and CDR2 are read off the germline V gene as SGDLS and YYNGEE. The CDR3, from cysteine to phenylalanine, totals 15 residues. Only the CDR3 region is kept as DNA, spanning 45 bases read in frame from base 1. The germline ends are 14 bases apart after V is trimmed by 6 bases and J by 2 bases. This clonotype was counted only a few times. Its antigen is still unknown. No clone much larger than this one lies a single base away; base qualities are absent.

This clonotype was sampled from a man in his fifties who received an inactivated influenza vaccine. Donor details come from another sample of the same person, matched by shared clones. Recombination connected TRBV9 to TRBJ2-2; there is no confident call for the D gene. The specimen was PBMCs from blood, collected 4 to 6 days after vaccination. Here is the DNA: TGTGCCAGCACCGTGGGCTTCGCCAACACCGGGGAGCTGTTTTTT. Its protein is CASTVGFANTGELFF.